This T cell receptor (beta chain) was found in a study of T cells after yellow fever vaccination. The study, taken as a whole, reports: Researchers report a weaker secondary response that nonetheless peaked faster, day 5 versus 15.

This clonotype was counted ten times or more. The antigen is not known. J gave up 3 bases and V 1 base, and 3 bases lay outside the gene matches. The CDR3 contains 15 residues. In TCRdb, the 5' RACE reads were re-called with MiXCR into one record per CDR3 protein. The sample lists over 300,000 distinct CDR3 sequences, 3.6% occurring once. Sequenced material: PBMCs, taken on the day of the yellow fever booster vaccination. This TCR derives from a young man who received the YFV17D yellow fever vaccine. This sequence joins TRBV12-3 or TRBV12-4 and TRBJ1-2, with 9 bases identical to TRBD1. CDR3: CASSLVTGGDYGYTF. For the CDR3, the DNA is TGTGCCAGCAGTTTAGTTACAGGGGGCGACTATGGCTACACCTTC.